One sample yielded the 9 T cell receptor beta chains listed below, sequenced in a study of cytomegalovirus exposure and HLA in healthy donors. The study ran its PCR with 60 Vbeta and 13 Jbeta primers. Here immunoSEQ multiplex PCR was the method, and the copy in TCRdb shows in-frame clones only, minus some. This table has roughly 150,000 clones, about 83% appearing once. Sequencing was carried out using PBMCs. Receptors were obtained from a man between 40 and 49 years old in good health and CMV-seropositive.

This clone is a singleton in its sample. CDR3 amino acids: CASSIGAGGALDTQYF. CDR3 bases: TGTGCCAGTAGTATAGGGGCGGGAGGGGCTCTAGATACGCAGTATTTT. V gene TRBV19 combines with J gene TRBJ2-3, with TRBD2 matching 9 bases. V dropped 1 base and J dropped 5; count of bases not matched to a gene: 7. CDR3 length: 16 residues. The germline V gene encodes CDR1 LNHDA and CDR2 SQIVND (reference sequence).

With respect to this clone: Other DNA sequences from this sample encode an identical CDR3 as well. The chain recombines TRBV10-3 with TRBJ2-7; a possible D gene is TRBD2 (5 bases). Germline V gives CDR1 ENHRY, CDR2 SYGVKD. V gave up 0 bases and J gave up 2 bases, with 8 bases separating them. The CDR3 has 14 residues. Written as DNA, the CDR3 is TGTGCCATCAGTGAGTCCAGCGGAACCTACGAGCAGTACTTC. This translates into CAISESSGTYEQYF.

This chain joins TRBV4-1 and TRBJ2-1, with 9 nucleotides matching TRBD1. This CDR3 is 17 amino acids long. The germline V gene encodes CDR1 MGHRA and CDR2 YSYEKL. V lost 5 bases and J lost 8; bases outside the gene matches: 16. CDR3 sequence: CASSYLVGSDRGYEQFF. CDR3 bases: TGCGCCAGCAGCTACCTAGTAGGATCGGACAGGGGCTATGAGCAGTTCTTC.

The count of this clone is one. The V call is TRBV9, the J call TRBJ1-6; the D gene is possibly TRBD1 (5 bases). V dropped 3 bases and J dropped 10 bases, with 14 bases sitting between them. The CDR3 contains 14 residues. From germline, CDR1 is SGDLS and CDR2 YYNGEE. DNA of the CDR3: TGTGCCAGCAGCGCCCGGAGGGGCGCCTCACCCCTCCACTTT. Its translation is CASSARRGASPLHF.

The genes are TRBV19 and TRBJ2-5; 9 bases map to TRBD1. The length of the CDR3 is 14 residues. The V gene end was trimmed by 4 bases and the J gene end by 5 bases; junction bases not matched to a gene: 5. Germline V gene lookup returns CDR1 LNHDA and CDR2 SQIVND (reference sequence). This CDR3 reads CASSKRDRGETQYF. In DNA form, the CDR3 reads TGTGCCAGTAGTAAGCGTGACAGGGGGGAGACCCAGTACTTC.

This chain's CDR3 is CASAVGGASGEQYF. CDR3 nucleotides: TGTGCTAGTGCCGTGGGGGGGGCTAGTGGCGAGCAGTACTTC. The J gene is TRBJ2-7, the V gene TRBV12-5, with D maybe TRBD2 (7 bases). Germline V gene sequence: CDR1 LGHNT, CDR2 FRNRAP. This CDR3 has 14 amino acids. The ends were cut back, 7 bases at V and 6 bases at J, with 19 bases in the middle.

V is TRBV5-1 and J is TRBJ2-7; D perhaps matches TRBD2 (6 bases). V lost 4 bases to trimming and J lost 4 bases, with 15 bases between them. The CDR3 is made up of 14 amino acids. The germline gives CDR1 SGHRS, CDR2 YFSETQ. Here the CDR3 reads CASSRDLDNYEQYF. The CDR3 nucleotides read TGCGCCAGCAGCCGGGACTTGGATAATTACGAGCAGTACTTC. Variable domain in full (rest from reference TRBV5-1 and TRBJ2-7): KAGVTQTPRYLIKTRGQQVTLSCSPISGHRSVSWYQQTPGQGLQFLFEYFSETQRNKGNFPGRFSGRQFSNSRSEMNVSTLELGDSALYLCASSRDLDNYEQYFGPGTRLTVT.

The chain recombines TRBV2 with TRBJ2-1, with 8 nucleotides matching TRBD2. CDR3 length equals 14 residues. Unmatched junction bases numbered 12, after V lost 10 bases and J lost 7 bases. CDR1 is SNHLY, CDR2 FYNNEI, per germline. This chain's CDR3 is CATPSGTSRNEQFF. Written as DNA, the CDR3 is TGTGCCACACCTTCCGGGACTAGTAGGAATGAGCAGTTCTTC.

The chain is built from TRBV5-1 and TRBJ2-2, with unresolved D. CDR1 and CDR2 from the germline V gene are SGHRS and YFSETQ. The CDR3 runs to 16 residues. Trimming stripped 4 bases from V and 4 bases from J, with 17 bases between. The CDR3 is CASSTQTPPGTGELFF. CDR3 in DNA: TGCGCCAGCAGCACTCAGACGCCGCCGGGCACCGGGGAGCTGTTTTTT.